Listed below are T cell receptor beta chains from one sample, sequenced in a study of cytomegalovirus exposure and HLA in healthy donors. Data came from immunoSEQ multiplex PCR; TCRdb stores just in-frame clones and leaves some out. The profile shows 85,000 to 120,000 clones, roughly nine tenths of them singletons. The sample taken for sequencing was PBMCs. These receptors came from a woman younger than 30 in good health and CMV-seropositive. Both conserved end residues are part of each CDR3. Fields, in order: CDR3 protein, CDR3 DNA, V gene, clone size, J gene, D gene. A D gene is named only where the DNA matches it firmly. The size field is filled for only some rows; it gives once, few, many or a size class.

CASSRGGYNEQFF	TGTGCCAGCAGCCGAGGGGGCTACAATGAGCAGTTCTTC	TRBV27	-	TRBJ2-1	-
CASIRDRVENTIYF	TGTGCCAGCATCCGGGACAGAGTGGAAAACACCATATATTTT	TRBV19	-	TRBJ1-3	TRBD1
CASSLDGLKGDTQYF	TGTGCCAGCAGCTTAGATGGACTAAAGGGAGATACGCAGTATTTT	TRBV7-9	-	TRBJ2-3	-
CASSKRHGVETEAFF	TGTGCCAGTAGTAAACGACACGGGGTGGAGACTGAAGCTTTCTTT	TRBV19	-	TRBJ1-1	-
CASSQDGPGRSNQPQHF	TGCGCCAGCAGCCAAGACGGCCCGGGAAGATCCAATCAGCCCCAGCATTTT	TRBV4-3	-	TRBJ1-5	-
CASSYSTRVYGYTF	TGTGCCAGCAGTTACTCGACCAGGGTCTATGGCTACACCTTC	TRBV6-5	-	TRBJ1-2	-
CSVESGGADTQYF	TGCAGCGTTGAGAGCGGGGGGGCAGATACGCAGTATTTT	TRBV29-1	-	TRBJ2-3	TRBD2
CASSLYLAGTSTDTQYF	TGTGCCAGCAGCTTGTATCTAGCGGGAACTAGCACAGATACGCAGTATTTT	TRBV5-6	-	TRBJ2-3	TRBD2
CASSFFGGVNEQFF	TGTGCCAGCAGCTTTTTCGGCGGTGTGAATGAGCAGTTCTTC	TRBV5-4	-	TRBJ2-1	-
CASSFSRSQETQYF	TGTGCCAGCAGTTTTTCTAGGAGCCAAGAGACCCAGTACTTC	TRBV27	-	TRBJ2-5	-
CASSLAEAGASRTQYF	TGTGCCAGCAGCTTAGCTGAAGCGGGGGCTTCAAGGACCCAGTACTTC	TRBV11-2	once	TRBJ2-5	TRBD2
CASSLNKGPISGANVLTF	TGTGCCAGCAGTTTAAACAAGGGGCCCATTTCTGGGGCCAACGTCCTGACTTTC	TRBV27	-	TRBJ2-6	-
CASSWGTGGDTGELFF	TGTGCCAGCAGCTGGGGGACAGGGGGCGACACCGGGGAGCTGTTTTTT	TRBV7-8	-	TRBJ2-2	TRBD1
CASSTGGGQPQHF	TGTGCCAGCAGTACAGGGGGCGGTCAGCCCCAGCATTTT	TRBV6-5	-	TRBJ1-5	TRBD1
CAISDKDRGYEQYF	TGTGCCATCAGTGACAAAGACAGGGGATACGAGCAGTACTTC	TRBV10-3	few	TRBJ2-7	TRBD1
CASLTSGGTYEQYF	TGTGCTAGCTTGACTAGCGGGGGAACTTACGAGCAGTACTTC	TRBV6-6	-	TRBJ2-7	TRBD2
CASSQEGARTDTQYF	TGCGCCAGCAGCCAAGAGGGGGCCCGCACAGATACGCAGTATTTT	TRBV4-1	-	TRBJ2-3	-
CASSLAGTGQNNQPQHF	TGTGCCAGCAGCTTGGCGGGGACAGGGCAAAACAATCAGCCCCAGCATTTT	TRBV5-6	-	TRBJ1-5	TRBD1
CASRGMTGPVYGYTF	TGTGCCAGCAGGGGTATGACAGGCCCAGTCTATGGCTACACCTTC	TRBV6-5	-	TRBJ1-2	-
CASSDRRGLSDTQYF	TGTGCCAGCAGTGATAGAAGAGGGTTGTCAGATACGCAGTATTTT	TRBV25-1	-	TRBJ2-3	-
CASSFGLAGVSTDTQYF	TGCGCCAGCAGCTTCGGACTAGCGGGGGTTTCCACAGATACGCAGTATTTT	TRBV5-1	-	TRBJ2-3	TRBD2
CASSFRGSYQETQYF	TGTGCCAGCAGTTTCAGGGGCTCGTACCAAGAGACCCAGTACTTC	TRBV28	-	TRBJ2-5	-
CASSAKDTETQYF	TGTGCCAGTAGCGCCAAGGACACGGAGACCCAGTACTTC	TRBV19	-	TRBJ2-5	-
CASSLLDRVYNSPLHF	TGTGCCAGCAGTTTACTGGACAGGGTCTATAATTCACCCCTCCACTTT	TRBV27	few	TRBJ1-6	TRBD1
CASRWDRGNTGELFF	TGTGCCAGCAGATGGGACAGGGGGAACACCGGGGAGCTGTTTTTT	TRBV7-2	-	TRBJ2-2	TRBD1
CASRWGQGADEQYF	TGTGCCAGCAGATGGGGACAGGGGGCGGACGAGCAGTACTTC	TRBV28	-	TRBJ2-7	TRBD1
CASSLGGHSNQPQHF	TGTGCCAGCAGCTTAGGGGGCCATAGCAATCAGCCCCAGCATTTT	TRBV7-9	-	TRBJ1-5	-
CASSQEGRPEVQFF	TGCGCCAGCAGCCAAGAGGGGAGGCCAGAAGTGCAGTTCTTC	TRBV4-3	-	TRBJ2-1	-
CASRTGGRNYGYTF	TGTGCCAGCAGGACGGGGGGCAGAAACTATGGCTACACCTTC	TRBV11-2	-	TRBJ1-2	-
CASSGGQAQETQYF	TGTGCCAGCAGTGGGGGACAGGCCCAAGAGACCCAGTACTTC	TRBV2	-	TRBJ2-5	TRBD1
CASSQPRGPDEYGYTF	TGCGCCAGCAGCCAGCCCAGGGGGCCAGACGAGTATGGCTACACCTTC	TRBV4-1	-	TRBJ1-2	TRBD1
CASRTSGGGHNEQFF	TGTGCCAGTAGAACTAGCGGGGGGGGTCACAATGAGCAGTTCTTC	TRBV19	-	TRBJ2-1	TRBD2
CASRRFESSFTEAFF	TGTGCCAGCAGGCGTTTCGAGAGCTCCTTCACTGAAGCTTTCTTT	TRBV7-9	-	TRBJ1-1	-
CATSQDYEQYF	TGTGCCACCTCACAGGACTACGAGCAGTACTTC	TRBV6-5	-	TRBJ2-7	-
CASSQDPADHSYNEQFF	TGCGCCAGCAGCCAAGATCCAGCGGACCACTCCTACAATGAGCAGTTCTTC	TRBV4-3	-	TRBJ2-1	-
CASSGRGTDTQYF	TGTGCCAGCAGTGGTCGAGGCACAGATACGCAGTATTTT	TRBV6-1	-	TRBJ2-3	-
CASAHSSNQPQHF	TGTGCCAGTGCTCACAGTAGCAATCAGCCCCAGCATTTT	TRBV19	-	TRBJ1-5	-
CASSFWWDTKETQYF	TGTGCCAGCAGCTTCTGGTGGGACACAAAAGAGACCCAGTACTTC	TRBV5-6	-	TRBJ2-5	-
CATSRQGYGYTF	TGTGCCACCAGCAGACAGGGTTATGGCTACACCTTC	TRBV15	few	TRBJ1-2	-